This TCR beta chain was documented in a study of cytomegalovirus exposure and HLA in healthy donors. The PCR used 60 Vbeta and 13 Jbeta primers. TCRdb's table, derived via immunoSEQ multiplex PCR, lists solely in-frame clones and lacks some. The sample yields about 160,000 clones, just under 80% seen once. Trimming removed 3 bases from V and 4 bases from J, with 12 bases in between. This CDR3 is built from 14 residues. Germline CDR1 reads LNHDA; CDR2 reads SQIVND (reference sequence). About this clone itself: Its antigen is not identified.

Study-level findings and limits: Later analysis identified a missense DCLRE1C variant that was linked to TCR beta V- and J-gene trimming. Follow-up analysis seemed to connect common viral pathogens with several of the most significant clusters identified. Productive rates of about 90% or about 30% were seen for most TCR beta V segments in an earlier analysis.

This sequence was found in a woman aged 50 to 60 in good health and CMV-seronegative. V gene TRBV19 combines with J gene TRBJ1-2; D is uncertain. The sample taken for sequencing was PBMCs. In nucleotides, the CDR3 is TGTGCCAGTAGTATCGGCGGATACCTCTATGGCTACACCTTC. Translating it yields CASSIGGYLYGYTF. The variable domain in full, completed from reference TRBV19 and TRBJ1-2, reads DGGITQSPKYLFRKEGQNVTLSCEQNLNHDAMYWYRQDPGQGLRLIYYSQIVNDFQKGDIAEGYSVSREKKESFPLTVTSAQKNPTAFYLCASSIGGYLYGYTFGSGTRLTVV.